This TCR beta chain was captured in a study of blood T cell repertoires in COVID-19. Study-level background: The study drew acute and convalescent COVID-19 samples from the United States, Italy and Spain. T cells, B-cell-depleted T cells, or PBMCs provided the cDNA or gDNA that served as material.

Per germline, CDR1 SGHAT and CDR2 FQNNGV. The CDR3 spans 14 residues. V dropped 8 bases and J dropped 4 bases, with 15 bases sitting between them. The repertoire was sequenced with immunoSEQ multiplex PCR; TCRdb's copy has only in-frame clones and lacks some. There are 70,000 to 100,000 clones in the sample; 70% to 90% occur only once, and around 17% lies in the top ten. The sample consisted of peripheral blood. The J gene is TRBJ1-3, the V gene TRBV11-2; perhaps TRBD1 as D (6 bases). The clonotype comes from a woman aged 55-75 years with COVID-19, enrolled during active disease. The CDR3 sequence is CASAMRQAGNTIYF. The CDR3 DNA sequence: TGTGCCAGCGCCATGAGACAGGCGGGAAACACCATATATTTT.